These 23 T cell receptor beta chains were sequenced from one sample in a study of blood T cells in healthy people across ages. For the second PCR, which ran for 7 to 11 cycles, a sample-barcoded 5' primer and a J-beta primer mix were used. A single record per CDR3 protein comes from TCRdb applying MiXCR to the 5' RACE reads. This sample has 700,000 to 800,000 distinct CDR3 sequences, with approximately 39% found just once. Sequenced material: blood. The receptor set was obtained from a woman aged 55-69 years in good health.

V and J are TRBV20-1 and TRBJ1-5; D not resolved. The CDR3 is 15 residues long. V was trimmed by 2 bases and J by 1 base, leaving 12 bases between them. CDR1 and CDR2 (germline): DFQATT, SNEGSKA (reference sequence). The CDR3 coding sequence is TGCAGTGCTAGACCGCAGGAAGGGAGCAATCAGCCCCAGCATTTT. It encodes CSARPQEGSNQPQHF.

This clonotype was recorded a few times. This chain connects TRBV18 to TRBJ1-5, with D possibly TRBD1 on 5 matching bases. Germline assignment: CDR1 KGHSH and CDR2 LQKENI. The V end lost 5 bases, the J end lost 2 bases, and 16 bases lay between the germline ends. This CDR3 is built from 16 residues. This CDR3 is CASSGSKGEGNQPQHF. The DNA for the CDR3 is TGTGCCAGCTCAGGAAGTAAAGGGGAAGGCAATCAGCCCCAGCATTTT.

This clonotype was counted once. The chain joins TRBV12-3 or TRBV12-4 to TRBJ2-5; perhaps TRBD1 as D (6 bases). The closer fit of TRBJ2-4 to the DNA end suggests the J call may be wrong. This CDR3 has 13 amino acids. CDR3 residues: CASSLDRTSIQYF. The CDR3 DNA sequence: TGTGCCAGCAGTTTGGACAGAACGAGCATTCAGTACTTC.

The chain employs TRBV7-9 and TRBJ2-3; 7 nucleotides line up with TRBD1. Germline lookup yields CDR1 SEHNR and CDR2 FQNEAQ (reference sequence). The length of the CDR3 is 17 residues. Losses at the gene ends were 4 bases for V and 0 bases for J; bases not matched to a gene: 10. CDR3 loop: CASSSLTGQTSTDTQYF. DNA for the CDR3: TGTGCCAGCAGCTCCCTAACGGGACAGACTAGCACAGATACGCAGTATTTT.

The chain combines TRBV7-3 with TRBJ2-1, with 7 bases that match TRBD2. This CDR3 comprises 14 residues. Germline-derived CDR1 and CDR2 are SGHTA and FQGTGA. V shed 4 bases, J shed 7 bases, and the junction held 7 bases outside the gene matches. The CDR3 here is CASSWGTTGNEQFF. The CDR3 coding sequence is TGTGCCAGCAGCTGGGGGACTACCGGGAATGAGCAGTTCTTC.

This chain joins TRBV5-1 and TRBJ2-1, with TRBD2 as a possible D gene (6 bases). The CDR3 loop spans 14 amino acids. Per the germline V gene, CDR1 is SGHRS and CDR2 is YFSETQ. Deletions cut 4 bases from V and 7 bases from J, with 15 bases between. This CDR3 reads CASSEAGLRNEQFF. In DNA form, the CDR3 reads TGCGCCAGCAGCGAGGCGGGGCTCAGGAATGAGCAGTTCTTC. Using reference TRBV5-1 and TRBJ2-1 for the parts outside the CDR3, the full variable domain is KAGVTQTPRYLIKTRGQQVTLSCSPISGHRSVSWYQQTPGQGLQFLFEYFSETQRNKGNFPGRFSGRQFSNSRSEMNVSTLELGDSALYLCASSEAGLRNEQFFGPGTRLTVL.

The chain couples TRBV6-5 to TRBJ2-3; D possibly corresponds to TRBD2 (5 bases). With 0 bases removed from V and 7 bases from J, the gap between germline ends came to 14 bases. The CDR3 runs 15 residues. Germline V gene sequence: CDR1 MNHEY, CDR2 SVGAGI. CDR3 nucleotide sequence: TGTGCCAGCAGTTACTCCAAAGGGAGCGGATATACGCAGTATTTT. As protein: CASSYSKGSGYTQYF.

The V call is TRBV6-2 or TRBV6-3, the J call TRBJ2-1; 12 bases align to TRBD2. The CDR3 totals 18 residues. The V and J ends lost 4 bases and 4 bases, in that order; junction bases with no gene match: 11. Germline V gene lookup returns CDR1 MNHEY and CDR2 SVGEGT. The CDR3 is CASSSTGGLAGNYNEQFF. The CDR3 coding sequence is TGTGCCAGCAGTTCTACAGGGGGACTAGCGGGTAATTACAATGAGCAGTTCTTC.

This clonotype was detected only a few times. The chain couples TRBV5-1 to TRBJ2-7; TRBD2 matches 13 bases. Looked up from germline, CDR1 is SGHRS and CDR2 is YFSETQ. The CDR3 sequence is 17 residues long. V was pared by 3 bases and J by 2 bases, with 8 bases of the junction left unmatched. CDR3 sequence (DNA): TGCGCCAGCAGCTCGACTAGCGGGAGGAGGGGTACCTACGAGCAGTACTTC. This sequence encodes CASSSTSGRRGTYEQYF.

The CDR3 is CSARDRDRGWGEQYF. The DNA of the CDR3 is TGCAGTGCTAGAGATCGAGACAGGGGATGGGGCGAGCAGTACTTC. This chain uses TRBV20-1 with TRBJ2-5; 8 nucleotides match TRBD1. The DNA end is a closer match to TRBJ2-7, so the J assignment may be wrong. Germline V gene lookup returns CDR1 DFQATT and CDR2 SNEGSKA (reference sequence). The CDR3 consists of 15 residues.

As concerns this clonotype: One base away lies a much larger clone, so this may be a sequencing read error. The rearrangement uses TRBV12-3 or TRBV12-4 and TRBJ2-5; TRBD1 is a possible D gene (5 bases). The last part of the DNA fits TRBJ2-1 better; the J call may be wrong. The CDR3 sequence is 15 residues long. CDR3: CASSNPWMGQETQFF. The DNA for the CDR3 is TGTGCCAGCAGTAACCCCTGGATGGGGCAAGAGACCCAGTTCTTC.

The sample holds a few counts of this clonotype. This chain joins TRBV7-2 and TRBJ1-1, with 9 nucleotides matching TRBD1. Germline CDR1 SGHTA, CDR2 FQGNSA. The CDR3 is made up of 15 amino acids. J gave up 4 bases and V 4 bases, and 7 bases lay outside the gene matches. The CDR3 DNA reads as TGTGCCAGCAGCTCTCCCGACAGGGGGGGCACTGAAGCTTTCTTT. Protein: CASSSPDRGGTEAFF.

The chain is built from TRBV29-1 and TRBJ2-1; possibly TRBD2 for D (5 bases). The CDR3 contains 10 residues. Trimming shortened V by 4 bases and J by 10 bases, and 8 bases separated the two germline ends. In germline, CDR1 is SQVTM, CDR2 ANQGSEA. In nucleotides, the CDR3 is TGCAGCGTTGGGGAGCGCGAGCAGTTCTTC. As protein: CSVGEREQFF.

This clonotype came up once. The gene calls are TRBV28 and TRBJ2-5, with D perhaps TRBD1 (5 bases). The CDR3 totals 16 residues. The V end was cut by 4 bases, the J end by 1 base, with 16 bases between. Germline V gene data show CDR1 as MDHEN and CDR2 as SYDVKM. The DNA of the CDR3 is TGTGCCAGCAGTTGGCAGGGAAAGGGTCTCCAAGAGACCCAGTACTTC. Protein product: CASSWQGKGLQETQYF.

This clonotype was recorded a few times. The CDR3 coding sequence is TGTGCCAGCAGCCAGAGTGTACGCGAGCAGTACTTC. It is translated as CASSQSVREQYF. The chain couples TRBV3-1 to TRBJ2-5; no firm D call. TRBJ2-7 matches the DNA end more closely, so the J call is doubtful. Germline CDR1 is LGHDT and CDR2 is YNNKEL (reference sequence). The CDR3 covers 12 residues.

This clonotype was observed a handful of times. V gene TRBV3-1 combines with J gene TRBJ2-1; D call uncertain. The V gene's germline CDR1 is LGHDT and CDR2 YNNKEL (reference sequence). The CDR3 is 15 amino acids. Deletions cut 0 bases from V and 2 bases from J, with 8 bases between. CDR3 sequence: CASSQDLSPYNEQFF. Written as DNA, the CDR3 is TGTGCCAGCAGCCAAGATCTGAGCCCCTACAATGAGCAGTTCTTC.

The chain uses TRBV20-1 and TRBJ1-2; 10 positions agree with TRBD1. Germline CDR1 DFQATT, CDR2 SNEGSKA (reference sequence). This CDR3 spans 13 amino acids. Germline trimming cut 5 bases from V and 12 bases from J; bases unmatched to any gene: 12. The CDR3 DNA sequence: TGCAGTGCTTCAGCGGGACAGGGGCGGTCGGACACCTTC. Translating gives CSASAGQGRSDTF.

The V call is TRBV2, the J call TRBJ2-7; 9 bases line up with TRBD2. The germline gives CDR1 SNHLY, CDR2 FYNNEI. Trimming removed 0 bases from V and 5 bases from J; junction bases left unmatched: 8. CDR3 length: 16 amino acids. The CDR3 region is CASSEARRAGGNEQYF. CDR3 in DNA: TGTGCCAGCAGTGAAGCACGGCGAGCGGGAGGTAACGAGCAGTACTTC.

The V call is TRBV2, the J call TRBJ1-1; a possible D gene is TRBD1 (6 bases). Trimming shortened V by 11 bases and J by 4 bases, and 17 bases separated the two germline ends. Germline CDR1 reads SNHLY; CDR2 reads FYNNEI. The CDR3 totals 13 residues. CDR3 sequence: CAGNAGDGTEAFF. The CDR3 DNA reads TGTGCCGGAAACGCAGGGGATGGCACTGAAGCTTTCTTT.

The chain links TRBV13 to TRBJ1-5; TRBD1 is a possible D gene (6 bases). The germline V gene encodes CDR1 PRHDT and CDR2 FYEKMQ (reference sequence). The CDR3 has 14 residues. The germline V and J ends were trimmed by 5 bases and 4 bases, with 12 bases remaining between them. The CDR3 nucleotides are TGTGCCAGCAGCACGGGACACCTTAATCAGCCCCAGCATTTT. Amino acids: CASSTGHLNQPQHF.

This clonotype was recorded once. This sequence joins TRBV20-1 and TRBJ1-2; TRBD1 matches at 11 bases. V lost 5 bases and J lost 2; bases outside the gene matches: 10. Germline V gene lookup returns CDR1 DFQATT and CDR2 SNEGSKA (reference sequence). The CDR3 contains 16 residues. The CDR3 nucleotides are TGCAGTGCTGCAAGGACAGGGGGCGACTTCAACTATGGCTACACCTTC. Protein sequence: CSAARTGGDFNYGYTF.

Remarks on this clonotype: This may stem from a read error, because a much larger clone lies one nucleotide away. The chain joins TRBV12-3 or TRBV12-4 to TRBJ1-2; tentative D call: TRBD1 (6 bases). This CDR3 has 13 amino acids. The CDR3 coding sequence is TGTGCCAGCAGTCCCGGGGGCGCCTATAGCTACACCTTC. Its protein is CASSPGGAYSYTF.

This clonotype has more than one count but fewer than ten. The chain uses TRBV3-1 and TRBJ2-1; D tentatively reads TRBD1 or TRBD2 (5 bases each). V was shortened by 0 bases and J by 3 bases, with 12 bases between the two germline ends. CDR1 and CDR2 (germline): LGHDT, YNNKEL (reference sequence). The CDR3 is 16 residues long. CDR3 nucleotide sequence: TGTGCCAGCAGCCAAGATAGAGGGGCCCTCTACAATGAGCAGTTCTTC. Protein product: CASSQDRGALYNEQFF.